One and the same sample provided the 28 T cell receptor beta chains below, sequenced in a study of response to subunit inactivated influenza vaccine. One entry per CDR3 protein, called by TCRdb with MiXCR from the RT-PCR reads. The sample has almost 600,000 distinct CDR3 sequences; about 14% are singletons. The source was PBMCs from blood, collected 11 to 12 days after vaccination. These TCRs come from a man aged 45 to 65 who received an inactivated influenza vaccine.

This clonotype was counted at least ten times. The rearrangement uses TRBV29-1 and TRBJ2-5, with D possibly matching TRBD2 (6 bases). Per germline, CDR1 SQVTM and CDR2 ANQGSEA. Trimming pared 3 bases from V and 0 bases from J, leaving 14 bases between. The length of the CDR3 is 15 residues. Here the CDR3 reads CSVDRLGRDQETQYF. CDR3 sequence (DNA): TGCAGCGTTGACCGACTAGGGAGAGACCAAGAGACCCAGTACTTC.

This clonotype was observed many times. The rearrangement joins TRBV10-3 to TRBJ1-6; the D is unclear. Germline-derived CDR1 and CDR2 are ENHRY and SYGVKD. V lost 10 bases, J lost 10 bases, and 17 bases lay in between. The CDR3 has 13 residues. The CDR3 spells CASRNQGRSPLHF. CDR3 DNA: TGTGCCAGCAGGAATCAAGGGAGGTCACCCCTCCACTTT.

This clonotype occurred many times. V and J are TRBV12-3 or TRBV12-4 and TRBJ2-5, with D hard to call. The germline V and J ends were trimmed by 5 bases and 5 bases, with 3 bases remaining between them. The CDR3 runs to 10 residues. CDR3 nucleotides: TGTGCCAGCAGTGGGGAGACCCAGTACTTC. It specifies CASSGETQYF.

V is TRBV4-2 and J is TRBJ2-5, with D perhaps matching TRBD1 (6 bases). In germline, CDR1 is LGHNA, CDR2 YNFKEQ. The CDR3 loop spans 16 amino acids. Trimming stripped 3 bases from V and 2 bases from J, with 16 bases between. The DNA of the CDR3 is TGTGCCAGCAGCCAGCCCGGGACACGGAAACAAGAGACCCAGTACTTC. Residues: CASSQPGTRKQETQYF.

In its sample, this clonotype was seen a few times. The V and J genes are TRBV7-2 and TRBJ2-3; 7 nucleotides agree with TRBD1. The V gene's germline CDR1 is SGHTA and CDR2 FQGNSA. The junction had 3 bases not matched to a gene; V was cut back by 3 bases and J by 0 bases. The CDR3 has 15 residues. The CDR3 DNA is TGTGCCAGCAGCTTTAGCAGGGGGAGCACAGATACGCAGTATTTT. It encodes CASSFSRGSTDTQYF. The whole variable domain, filled in from reference TRBV7-2 and TRBJ2-3, reads GAGVSQSPSNKVTEKGKDVELRCDPISGHTALYWYRQSLGQGLEFLIYFQGNSAPDKSGLPSDRFSAERTGGSVSTLTIQRTQQEDSAVYLCASSFSRGSTDTQYFGPGTRLTVL.

This chain uses TRBV11-2 with TRBJ2-3; 14 bases match TRBD2. The CDR3 consists of 19 residues. Germline V CDR1 and CDR2: SGHAT, FQNNGV. After removal of 2 bases from V and 1 base from J, the junction contained 8 bases not matched to a gene. The CDR3 sequence is CASSLLATSGRAGTDTQYF. CDR3 in DNA: TGTGCCAGCAGCTTATTGGCGACTAGCGGGAGGGCCGGCACAGATACGCAGTATTTT.

The chain joins TRBV4-3 to TRBJ2-3; 7 bases are shared with TRBD2. Germline-derived CDR1 and CDR2 are LGHNA and YSLEER. This CDR3 contains 17 residues. The J segment lost 6 bases and the V segment lost 4 bases, leaving 16 bases of the junction unmatched. The CDR3 is CASSPRKASGWGDTQYF. The CDR3 DNA reads as TGCGCCAGCAGCCCGCGGAAGGCTAGCGGTTGGGGGGATACGCAGTATTTT.

This chain joins TRBV29-1 and TRBJ1-2, with D perhaps TRBD1 (5 bases). V gave up 4 bases and J gave up 8 bases, with 14 bases separating them. The germline gives CDR1 SQVTM, CDR2 ANQGSEA. The CDR3 is 12 amino acids. The CDR3 spells CSVGGRDQGYTF. The CDR3 region has the DNA TGCAGCGTTGGAGGCAGGGACCAAGGCTACACCTTC.

The rearrangement joins TRBV5-5 to TRBJ1-1; tentatively, D is TRBD1 (5 bases). The CDR3 totals 14 residues. In germline, CDR1 is SGHKS, CDR2 YYEKEE (reference sequence). V dropped 4 bases and J dropped 3 bases, with 13 bases sitting between them. For the CDR3, the DNA is TGTGCCAGCAGCCCTGGTTTGGGGGACACTGAAGCTTTCTTT. Its translation is CASSPGLGDTEAFF.

Details on this clonotype: An end of the junction does not agree with germline; a read error may underlie this. The CDR3 region has the DNA TGCGTCAGCAGCTTGGAGCAACAGGGAAACATTCAGTACTTC. Translating it yields CVSSLEQQGNIQYF. The gene calls are TRBV5-1 and TRBJ2-4; the D gene is possibly TRBD1 (6 bases). Germline-derived CDR1 and CDR2 are SGHRS and YFSETQ. The CDR3 consists of 14 residues.

The rearrangement joins TRBV4-3 to TRBJ1-1, with D unresolved. The germline V gene has CDR1 LGHNA and CDR2 YSLEER. The CDR3 is 13 amino acids. V was pared by 0 bases and J by 5 bases, with 7 bases between. The CDR3 loop is CASSQDTRTEAFF. CDR3 DNA sequence: TGCGCCAGCAGCCAAGACACCCGAACTGAAGCTTTCTTT.

The chain links TRBV7-9 to TRBJ2-7, with 8 bases lining up with TRBD2. V was clipped by 3 bases and J by 2 bases; unmatched bases: 3. This CDR3 has 14 amino acids. Germline-derived CDR1 and CDR2 are SEHNR and FQNEAQ (reference sequence). The CDR3 DNA follows: TGTGCCAGCAGCTTTAGCGGGAAGGCCTACGAGCAGTACTTC. Its translation is CASSFSGKAYEQYF.

This rearrangement joins TRBV10-3 to TRBJ2-7; 9 nucleotides line up with TRBD2. The CDR3 has 16 residues. Germline values: CDR1 ENHRY, CDR2 SYGVKD. After removal of 6 bases from V and 3 bases from J, the junction contained 12 bases not matched to a gene. In nucleotides, the CDR3 is TGTGCCATCAGCGTGAGAGGGCCTAGCGGGAACTACGAGCAGTACTTC. The encoded protein is CAISVRGPSGNYEQYF.

This clonotype has only a few counts. The chain employs TRBV7-2 and TRBJ2-3; D gene ambiguous. The CDR3 consists of 15 residues. Trimming left V 2 bases short and J 3 bases short, with 12 bases between. Germline values: CDR1 SGHTA, CDR2 FQGNSA. CDR3 sequence (DNA): TGTGCCAGCAGCTTAACTTTAGTTTTAACAGATACGCAGTATTTT. It specifies CASSLTLVLTDTQYF.

The chain recombines TRBV19 with TRBJ2-1; D possibly uses TRBD1 or TRBD2 (5 bases each). The germline V and J ends were trimmed by 3 bases and 4 bases, with 10 bases remaining between them. There are 14 residues in the CDR3. Germline values: CDR1 LNHDA, CDR2 SQIVND (reference sequence). CDR3 sequence (DNA): TGTGCCAGTAGTATCGGGGCGATTTACAATGAGCAGTTCTTC. It translates to CASSIGAIYNEQFF.

This clonotype was observed many times. The genes are TRBV7-2 and TRBJ2-1; tentative D call: TRBD1 (6 bases). Germline loops: CDR1 SGHTA, CDR2 FQGNSA. V was pared by 6 bases and J by 5 bases, with 17 bases between. The CDR3 spans 15 residues. CDR3 protein: CASSLMTGTNNEQFF. Here the CDR3 DNA reads TGTGCCAGCAGTCTAATGACCGGGACAAACAATGAGCAGTTCTTC.

The chain recombines TRBV6-6 with TRBJ2-5; TRBD2 matches 9 bases. Germline CDR1 is MNHNY and CDR2 is SVGAGI (reference sequence). The CDR3 is made up of 13 amino acids. The V gene end was trimmed by 2 bases and the J gene end by 5 bases; junction bases not matched to a gene: 0. CDR3 loop: CASSYAGGETQYF. CDR3 sequence (DNA): TGTGCCAGCAGTTACGCGGGGGGGGAGACCCAGTACTTC.

This clonotype was observed a handful of times. This chain joins TRBV4-3 and TRBJ1-1, with D perhaps TRBD1 (5 bases). Germline V gene lookup returns CDR1 LGHNA and CDR2 YSLEER. CDR3 length: 14 amino acids. Trimming shortened V by 1 base and J by 5 bases, and 11 bases separated the two germline ends. CDR3 in amino acids: CASSQAWGGTEAFF. The DNA for the CDR3 is TGCGCCAGCAGCCAAGCATGGGGCGGTACTGAAGCTTTCTTT.

V usage is TRBV28 and J usage is TRBJ2-5; perhaps TRBD1 as D (6 bases). The germline CDR1 and CDR2 sequences are MDHEN and SYDVKM. Trimming stripped 7 bases from V and 1 base from J, with 13 bases between. The CDR3 is made up of 14 amino acids. Written as DNA, the CDR3 is TGTGCCAGCAACGTGGGACACCTCCAAGAGACCCAGTACTTC. This sequence encodes CASNVGHLQETQYF.

This chain links TRBV30 with TRBJ1-2; weak D call: TRBD1 (5 bases). V gave up 2 bases and J gave up 3 bases, with 13 bases separating them. This CDR3 has 14 residues. In germline, CDR1 is GTSNPN, CDR2 SVGIG (reference sequence). CDR3 DNA sequence: TGTGCCTGGAGTTTGGGGGGATATCACTATGGCTACACCTTC. Translation gives CAWSLGGYHYGYTF.

The chain links TRBV7-8 to TRBJ1-6; maybe TRBD1 (6 bases). The CDR3 extends over 14 amino acids. V was cut by 3 bases and J by 6 bases, with 9 bases left in between. Germline CDR1 reads SGHVS; CDR2 reads FQNEAQ. CDR3 sequence: CASSFARGNSPLHF. In nucleotides, the CDR3 is TGTGCCAGCAGCTTTGCCAGGGGTAATTCACCCCTCCACTTT.

The chain links TRBV6-5 to TRBJ1-2; D is unclear. The V and J ends lost 1 base and 6 bases respectively, with 9 bases between them. Germline assignment: CDR1 MNHEY and CDR2 SVGAGI. This CDR3 comprises 13 residues. The CDR3 sequence: CASSYYPEDGYTF. CDR3 DNA: TGTGCCAGCAGTTACTATCCCGAGGATGGCTACACCTTC.

The chain couples TRBV29-1 to TRBJ1-2, with unresolved D. The CDR3 length is 11 residues. Trimming took 7 bases from V and 7 from J, leaving 13 bases between them. Germline-derived CDR1 and CDR2 are SQVTM and ANQGSEA. The CDR3 DNA follows: TGCAGCGGCGGCGGAACGGGTGGCTACACCTTC. It is translated as CSGGGTGGYTF.

This clonotype was counted a few times. V is TRBV4-2 and J is TRBJ2-1; D is perhaps TRBD2 (7 bases). Deletions cut 0 bases from V and 4 bases from J, with 16 bases between. This CDR3 comprises 17 residues. CDR1 and CDR2 (germline): LGHNA, YNFKEQ. The CDR3 reads CASSQDWGGDTYNEQFF. The CDR3 bases are TGTGCCAGCAGCCAAGATTGGGGAGGGGACACTTACAATGAGCAGTTCTTC.

The rearrangement uses TRBV20-1 and TRBJ2-3, with TRBD2 matching over 7 bases. Unmatched junction bases numbered 13, after V lost 0 bases and J lost 7 bases. This CDR3 is built from 16 residues. The germline gives CDR1 DFQATT, CDR2 SNEGSKA (reference sequence). The CDR3 loop reads CSARDLRGRAGYTQYF. In DNA form, the CDR3 reads TGCAGTGCTAGAGATCTCCGTGGGAGGGCCGGTTATACGCAGTATTTT.

The chain employs TRBV7-2 and TRBJ1-2; 7 nucleotides align to TRBD1. V lost 1 base and J lost 6; bases outside the gene matches: 8. The CDR3 runs to 15 residues. Germline V CDR1 and CDR2: SGHTA, FQGNSA. DNA for the CDR3: TGTGCCAGCAGCTTAGTACCCCGGACAGGAGATGGCTACACCTTC. It yields the protein CASSLVPRTGDGYTF.

This clonotype has just a few counts. The rearrangement links TRBV20-1 to TRBJ2-7; D may be TRBD1 or TRBD2 (5 bases each). V was trimmed by 1 base and J by 3 bases, leaving 16 bases between them. Germline CDR1 is DFQATT and CDR2 is SNEGSKA (reference sequence). The CDR3 is 15 residues long. CDR3 residues: CSARAGTVVGYEQYF. Here the CDR3 DNA reads TGCAGTGCTAGAGCCGGGACCGTCGTGGGCTACGAGCAGTACTTC.

The chain joins TRBV7-9 to TRBJ2-2; 10 bases line up with TRBD2. J gave up 5 bases and V 9 bases, and 3 bases lay outside the gene matches. From germline, CDR1 is SEHNR and CDR2 FQNEAQ (reference sequence). The CDR3 runs to 13 residues. DNA for the CDR3: TGTGCCAGTACTAGCGGGATGACCGGGGAGCTGTTTTTT. This sequence encodes CASTSGMTGELFF.